This T cell receptor (beta chain) was recorded in a study of monozygotic twins with inflammatory bowel disease. Overall study results and limits: IBD patients shared fewer clonotypes with other individuals than healthy twins, especially patients with disease activity signs.

The CDR3 has 15 residues. Germline CDR1 reads LGHNA; CDR2 reads YSLEER. A word on this clonotype: The antigen remains undetermined.

It was 3500 ng of total RNA that each TCR library used. Reanalyzing the 5' RACE reads, TCRdb keeps one entry per CDR3 protein, without DNA. The table lists 330,000 or so distinct CDR3 sequences, with 2% to 2.5% in the top ten. J is TRBJ2-7 and V is TRBV4-3; the D gene TCRdb calls, TRBD1, cannot be checked with no DNA. This sequence originates from a human donor with ulcerative colitis or Crohn's disease, or a healthy co-twin of an affected twin (not recorded which). Sequencing was carried out using blood. The chain's CDR3 is CASSQDPGGYYEQYF.